Shown below are 18 T cell receptor beta chains from a single sample sequenced in a study of T cell repertoires in cytomegalovirus infection. MiXCR, applied by TCRdb to the reads, yields one record per CDR3 protein. The sample yields around 290,000 distinct CDR3 sequences, roughly a quarter seen once. Material for sequencing was PBMCs. These receptors originate from a human donor in good health (CMV status not recorded). Some clones in this sample may be carry-over from other donors' samples.

This clonotype was counted many times. The chain has TRBV7-2 and TRBJ1-3; 8 nucleotides agree with TRBD1. The CDR3 consists of 20 residues. CDR1 SGHTA and CDR2 FQGNSA come from the germline V gene. After removal of 10 bases from V and 2 bases from J, the junction contained 25 bases not matched to a gene. The CDR3 loop is CATLNPGDKKRTGTGNTIYF. Here the CDR3 DNA reads TGTGCCACCCTTAACCCCGGAGATAAGAAGCGGACAGGGACTGGAAACACCATATATTTT.

J is TRBJ2-3 and V is TRBV29-1, with no clear D. The CDR3 totals 12 residues. Per the germline V gene, CDR1 is SQVTM and CDR2 is ANQGSEA. The germline V and J ends were trimmed by 4 bases and 3 bases, with 8 bases remaining between them. CDR3 nucleotides: TGCAGCGTTGGTGAAGTAACAGATACGCAGTATTTT. This encodes CSVGEVTDTQYF.

There are a few counts of this clonotype. The chain carries TRBV5-6 and TRBJ2-1, with D unclear. Per the germline V gene, CDR1 is SGHDT and CDR2 is YYEEEE. V lost 0 bases and J lost 2, with 9 bases in between. The length of the CDR3 is 15 residues. The CDR3 bases are TGTGCCAGCAGCTTGGGAGACGCCACCTACAATGAGCAGTTCTTC. It specifies CASSLGDATYNEQFF.

V usage is TRBV7-3 and J usage is TRBJ1-1, with D uncertain. CDR1 and CDR2 from the germline V gene are SGHTA and FQGTGA. V was shortened by 5 bases and J by 3 bases, with 10 bases between the two germline ends. The CDR3 spans 13 residues. This chain's CDR3 is CASSPAWDTEAFF. The DNA of the CDR3 is TGTGCCAGCAGCCCTGCCTGGGACACTGAAGCTTTCTTT.

This clonotype turned up a few times. This chain links TRBV7-2 with TRBJ2-3; 10 bases are a match to TRBD2. CDR1 is SGHTA, CDR2 FQGNSA, per germline. The CDR3 is made up of 14 amino acids. V was pared by 7 bases and J by 4 bases, with 5 bases of the junction left unmatched. CDR3 region: CASKIAGGADTQYF. CDR3 DNA: TGTGCCAGCAAAATAGCGGGAGGCGCAGATACGCAGTATTTT.

This clonotype was observed a few times. The chain combines TRBV29-1 with TRBJ1-1, with 10 bases lining up with TRBD1. J lost 4 bases, V lost 3 bases, and 11 bases had no gene match. This CDR3 contains 16 residues. Germline V gene data show CDR1 as SQVTM and CDR2 as ANQGSEA. The CDR3 loop is CSVERTGGLRSTEAFF. The CDR3 DNA follows: TGCAGCGTTGAGAGGACAGGGGGTCTTAGGAGCACTGAAGCTTTCTTT.

This clonotype has only a few counts. The CDR3, as DNA: TGTGCCAGCAGCACCGGACTAGCGGGATCCACAGATACGCAGTATTTT. Translating gives CASSTGLAGSTDTQYF. The chain links TRBV7-2 to TRBJ2-3; 12 bases agree with TRBD2. Germline CDR1 is SGHTA and CDR2 is FQGNSA. This CDR3 has 16 amino acids. The V and J ends lost 5 bases and 2 bases, in that order; junction bases with no gene match: 5.

V is TRBV28 and J is TRBJ2-7, with TRBD2 as a possible D gene (5 bases). V was pared by 4 bases and J by 4 bases, with 14 bases between. Germline V gives CDR1 MDHEN, CDR2 SYDVKM. The length of the CDR3 is 14 residues. CDR3 in amino acids: CASSSQRRLYEQYF. Here the CDR3 DNA reads TGTGCCAGCAGTTCCCAGCGGAGACTTTACGAGCAGTACTTC.

The chain joins TRBV3-1 to TRBJ2-1, with D unclear. Trimming shortened V by 4 bases and J by 8 bases, and 9 bases separated the two germline ends. This CDR3 is 12 amino acids long. Germline V gives CDR1 LGHDT, CDR2 YNNKEL (reference sequence). The CDR3 coding sequence is TGTGCCAGCAGCCGGGGTTGGGATGAGCAGTTCTTC. Translated: CASSRGWDEQFF.

CDR3 protein: CASSFGGGTGELFF. The CDR3 nucleotides read TGTGCCAGCAGTTTTGGGGGGGGCACCGGGGAGCTGTTTTTT. The chain employs TRBV28 and TRBJ2-2; 7 positions agree with TRBD2. From germline, CDR1 is MDHEN and CDR2 SYDVKM. CDR3 size: 14 residues. V dropped 3 bases and J dropped 4; count of bases not matched to a gene: 2.

The chain combines TRBV6-6 with TRBJ1-1; D uncertain. The germline CDR1 and CDR2 sequences are MNHNY and SVGAGI (reference sequence). V was pared by 1 base and J by 6 bases, with 12 bases between. There are 14 residues in the CDR3. CDR3 coding DNA: TGTGCCAGCAGTTACTTGGACGTCGGCGCTGAAGCTTTCTTT. Translating gives CASSYLDVGAEAFF.

Ten or more counts support this clonotype. The CDR3 loop reads CASSSAEAFF. The CDR3 DNA reads TGTGCCAGTAGCTCGGCTGAAGCTTTCTTT. The rearrangement joins TRBV19 to TRBJ1-1, with no clear D. This CDR3 spans 10 amino acids. V lost 6 bases and J lost 6, with 5 bases in between. Germline V gene lookup returns CDR1 LNHDA and CDR2 SQIVND (reference sequence).

This clonotype was seen ten or more times. J is TRBJ1-2 and V is TRBV11-2; D not resolved. V lost 2 bases, J lost 3 bases, and 19 bases lay in between. From germline, CDR1 is SGHAT and CDR2 FQNNGV. This CDR3 has 17 amino acids. The CDR3 loop reads CASSLRTGEGYYYGYTF. The CDR3 bases are TGTGCCAGCAGCTTAAGGACCGGAGAGGGATACTACTATGGCTACACCTTC.

This clonotype was seen ten or more times. The V call is TRBV7-2, the J call TRBJ2-2, with TRBD1 as a possible D gene (5 bases). The CDR3 runs 14 residues. V was shortened by 2 bases and J by 4 bases, with 8 bases between the two germline ends. The V gene's germline CDR1 is SGHTA and CDR2 FQGNSA. The DNA of the CDR3 is TGTGCCAGCAGCTTACAGGGTAGCACCGGGGAGCTGTTTTTT. It specifies CASSLQGSTGELFF.

This clonotype was counted a few times. The chain carries TRBV28 and TRBJ1-6, with TRBD1 identical over 9 bases. The germline V gene has CDR1 MDHEN and CDR2 SYDVKM. V was clipped by 7 bases and J by 12 bases; unmatched bases: 10. The CDR3 is 14 amino acids. CDR3 coding DNA: TGTGCCAGCAACCCCGGGACAGGGACGGGACCCCTCCACTTT. It translates to CASNPGTGTGPLHF.

This clonotype was found a few times. The rearrangement joins TRBV6-2 or TRBV6-3 to TRBJ2-7, with TRBD1 matching over 11 bases. Germline lookup yields CDR1 MNHEY and CDR2 SVGEGT. The CDR3 loop spans 16 amino acids. After removal of 4 bases from V and 2 bases from J, the junction contained 7 bases not matched to a gene. The CDR3 bases are TGTGCCAGCAGTTCTCCCCCGGGACAGGGGGCCTACGAGCAGTACTTC. Encoded protein: CASSSPPGQGAYEQYF.

The CDR3 bases are TGCGCCAGCAGCTTAAGACTAGAAAGAAGTGAGCAGTTCTTC. Translation gives CASSLRLERSEQFF. The chain has TRBV5-1 and TRBJ2-1; the D gene is possibly TRBD2 (6 bases). V was trimmed by 2 bases and J by 9 bases, leaving 15 bases between them. This CDR3 is 14 amino acids long. The germline CDR1 and CDR2 sequences are SGHRS and YFSETQ.

This clonotype has a count of ten or more. The genes are TRBV11-2 and TRBJ1-4, with 7 bases identical to TRBD1. The CDR3 sequence is 15 residues long. CDR1 is SGHAT, CDR2 FQNNGV, per germline. Trimming took 5 bases from V and 7 from J; bases not matched to a gene: 10. CDR3 sequence reads: CASSRTGDPPEKLFF. In DNA, the CDR3 is TGTGCCAGCAGCCGCACAGGGGACCCCCCTGAAAAACTGTTTTTT.